The clone carrying this T cell receptor beta chain was picked up a small number of times. This entry comes from a study of blood T cell repertoires in COVID-19. Study information: There were acute and convalescent COVID-19 samples, and they came from the United States, Italy and Spain. From T cells, B-cell-depleted T cells, or PBMCs came the material, which was cDNA or gDNA.

Membership in each cohort depended on participant-reported clinical history. Germline loops: CDR1 LNHDA, CDR2 SQIVND (reference sequence). The CDR3 is made up of 15 amino acids. Between the trimmed V and J ends, which lost 3 bases and 8 bases, there was a span of 19 bases. The table came from immunoSEQ multiplex PCR; TCRdb's copy has only in-frame clones and leaves some out. This sample has around 290,000 clones, with approximately 92% found just once. This clonotype was obtained from a woman in her 30s who had recovered from COVID-19. V and J are TRBV19 and TRBJ1-2, with a weak D call TRBD1 (5 bases). Sequenced: PBMCs or T cells enriched from blood (not recorded which). The CDR3 here is CASSIFGAATRGYTF. The DNA of the CDR3 is TGTGCCAGTAGTATTTTTGGGGCCGCTACGAGGGGCTACACCTTC.